The rows below give T cell receptor beta chains drawn from one sample of a study of T cell repertoires in cytomegalovirus infection. One entry per CDR3 protein results from TCRdb running MiXCR on the reads. Here the sample spans some 400,000 distinct CDR3 sequences, approximately 32% being singletons. Sequenced sample: PBMCs. All receptors derive from a human donor in good health (CMV status not recorded). Some clones in this sample may be carry-over from other donors' samples. CDR3s leave out the opening cysteine and the closing phenylalanine or tryptophan.

j_call v_call cdr3_aa
TRBJ2-7 TRBV7-6 ASSLWGSYEQY
TRBJ2-3 TRBV4-3 ASSQRFDTYFPDTQY
TRBJ2-7 TRBV12-3/TRBV12-4 ASSLAGGDQWEQY
TRBJ2-7 TRBV11-2 ASSLQAHREQY
TRBJ2-3 TRBV11-2 ASSGGGGAQY
TRBJ2-4 TRBV19 ASRTGDIQY
TRBJ1-1 TRBV19 ASTPHTNTEAF
TRBJ1-1 TRBV7-9 ASSLAPGGSNTEAF
TRBJ2-5 TRBV7-8 ASIPGTPQETQY
TRBJ1-1 TRBV6-5 ASSQTFGARGEAF
TRBJ2-3 TRBV28 ASSLPGDTQY
TRBJ2-5 TRBV4-3 ASSQALRDRGETQY
TRBJ1-2 TRBV20-1 SAGQGARGYT
TRBJ2-2 TRBV6-2/TRBV6-3 ASSQQGLANTGELF
TRBJ1-5 TRBV12-3/TRBV12-4 ASSFGYGNQPQH
TRBJ2-7 TRBV6-1 ASSLPRGTSYEQY
TRBJ1-1 TRBV24-1 ASRSVVEVAAF
TRBJ2-1 TRBV5-8 ASILRGTGKNEQF
TRBJ2-6 TRBV6-5 ASSLTGISGANVLT
TRBJ1-6 TRBV7-2 ASCQTATRSNSPLH
TRBJ2-3 TRBV12-3/TRBV12-4 ASRPSLGTSPDTQY
TRBJ2-6 TRBV12-3/TRBV12-4 ASSPQGGANVLT
TRBJ2-7 TRBV20-1 SAREGTNYEQY
TRBJ2-7 TRBV7-2 ASSFTRTGIGPYEQY
TRBJ2-5 TRBV7-8 ASSFTSREQETQY
TRBJ2-3 TRBV7-2 ASSLAPGQSTYTQS
TRBJ2-3 TRBV6-1 ASRPTSGGDTDTQY
TRBJ2-3 TRBV6-8 ASSYSTASTDTQY
TRBJ2-2 TRBV12-3/TRBV12-4 ASSPHPHGLGTGELF
TRBJ1-1 TRBV6-6 ASSYPPESTEAF
TRBJ2-1 TRBV6-5 ASSYRPMGRSSYNEQF
TRBJ2-4 TRBV20-1 SASVRGGTAKNIQY
TRBJ1-5 TRBV27 ASSPGDGSNQPQH
TRBJ1-2 TRBV7-2 ASRTDSNYGYT
TRBJ2-3 TRBV9 ASSVGAGVKDTQY
TRBJ1-2 TRBV19 ASSNTGVHT
TRBJ1-1 TRBV7-2 ASSLEQRPNTEAF
TRBJ2-7 TRBV6-5 ASSYSQVDEQY
TRBJ2-5 TRBV11-2 ASRGLASEPQY
TRBJ1-1 TRBV28 ASLRGENTEAF
TRBJ2-3 TRBV7-9 ASTNSADTQY
TRBJ2-5 TRBV10-2 ASSDRIQETQY
TRBJ1-3 TRBV11-2 ASSFDGHSGNTIY
TRBJ2-7 TRBV5-6 ASSLWGDSPWEQY
TRBJ2-3 TRBV6-1 ASSGLSGGFPDTQY
TRBJ2-5 TRBV18 ASSPPSTTQY
TRBJ1-4 TRBV12-3/TRBV12-4 ASSPFGAKNEKLF
TRBJ2-7 TRBV6-1 ASTRTSEQY
TRBJ1-1 TRBV6-2/TRBV6-3 ASSSTGVMNTEAF
TRBJ1-6 TRBV20-1 SARETQREDGLPTSPLH
TRBJ2-7 TRBV11-2 ASTRTGSLYEQY
TRBJ1-1 TRBV11-2 ASSSPGQGFAEAF